This T cell receptor beta chain was identified in a study of T cell responses to AZD1222 COVID-19 vaccine. Study-level points and caveats: Targeting of unmutated variant regions was reportedly seen in nearly half of spike-specific TCRs.

Data came from immunoSEQ multiplex PCR; TCRdb stores just in-frame clones and leaves some out. Seen here are approximately 100,000 clones, 85% to 90% observed once, and the top ten hold about 5.4%. This clone was observed a single time. Its antigen is not known. Sequenced here: peripheral blood, sampled on day 0 of AZD1222 vaccination. The source is an adult in good health.

This CDR3 is CASGGWAGANVLTF. The CDR3 DNA reads as TGTGCCAGCGGAGGCTGGGCTGGGGCCAACGTCCTGACTTTC. V gene TRBV6-5 combines with J gene TRBJ2-6; D possibly corresponds to TRBD2 (5 bases). The length of the CDR3 is 14 residues. The ends were cut back, 8 bases at V and 2 bases at J, with 10 bases in the middle. The germline V gene encodes CDR1 MNHEY and CDR2 SVGAGI.